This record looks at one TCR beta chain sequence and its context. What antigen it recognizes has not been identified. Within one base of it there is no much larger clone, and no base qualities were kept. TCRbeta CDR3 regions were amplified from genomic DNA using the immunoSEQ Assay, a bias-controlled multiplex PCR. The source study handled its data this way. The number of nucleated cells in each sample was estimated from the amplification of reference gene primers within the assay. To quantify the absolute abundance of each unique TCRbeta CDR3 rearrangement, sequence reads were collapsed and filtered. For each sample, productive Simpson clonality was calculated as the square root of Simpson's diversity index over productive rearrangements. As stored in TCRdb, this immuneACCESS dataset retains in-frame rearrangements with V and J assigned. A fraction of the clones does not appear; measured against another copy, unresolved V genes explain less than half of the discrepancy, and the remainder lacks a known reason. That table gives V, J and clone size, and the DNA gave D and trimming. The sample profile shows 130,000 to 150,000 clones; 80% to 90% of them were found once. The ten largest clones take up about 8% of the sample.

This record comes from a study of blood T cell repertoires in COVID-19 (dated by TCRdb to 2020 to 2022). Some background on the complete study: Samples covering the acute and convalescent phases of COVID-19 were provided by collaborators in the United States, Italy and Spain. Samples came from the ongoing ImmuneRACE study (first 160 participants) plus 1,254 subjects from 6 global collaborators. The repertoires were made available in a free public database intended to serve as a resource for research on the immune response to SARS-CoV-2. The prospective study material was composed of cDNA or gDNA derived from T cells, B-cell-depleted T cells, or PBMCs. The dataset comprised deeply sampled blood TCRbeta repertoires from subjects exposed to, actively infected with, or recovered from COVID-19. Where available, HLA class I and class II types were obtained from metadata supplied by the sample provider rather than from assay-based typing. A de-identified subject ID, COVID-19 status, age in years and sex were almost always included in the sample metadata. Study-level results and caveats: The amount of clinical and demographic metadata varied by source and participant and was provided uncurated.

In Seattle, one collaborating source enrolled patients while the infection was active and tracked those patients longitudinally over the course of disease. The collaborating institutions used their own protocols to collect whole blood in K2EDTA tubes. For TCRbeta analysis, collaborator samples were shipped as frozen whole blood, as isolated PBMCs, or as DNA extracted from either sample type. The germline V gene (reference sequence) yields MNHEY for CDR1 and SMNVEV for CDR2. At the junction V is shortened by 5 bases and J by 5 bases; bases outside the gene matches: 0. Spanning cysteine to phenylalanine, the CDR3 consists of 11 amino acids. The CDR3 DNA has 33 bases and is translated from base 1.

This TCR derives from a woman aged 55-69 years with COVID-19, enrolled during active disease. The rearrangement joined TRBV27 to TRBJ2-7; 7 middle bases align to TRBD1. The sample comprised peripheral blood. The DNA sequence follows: TGTGCCAGCAGTCAGGGGGACGAGCAGTACTTC. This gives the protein CASSQGDEQYF.